What follows are 3 T cell receptor beta chains derived from one specimen sequenced in a study of cytomegalovirus exposure and HLA in healthy donors. Amplification used 60 Vbeta primers and 13 Jbeta primers. Profiling relied on immunoSEQ multiplex PCR, and the TCRdb table lists in-frame clones only, not all of them. The listing contains fewer than 150,000 clones. What was sequenced was PBMCs. The receptor source for this set is a man aged 35 to 55 in good health and CMV-seronegative.

This chain links TRBV5-6 with TRBJ1-2; D is possibly TRBD1 (5 bases). CDR1 and CDR2 from the germline V gene are SGHDT and YYEEEE. V lost 7 bases and J lost 6, with 19 bases in between. This CDR3 region has 14 residues. CDR3 loop: CASSLGGGLNGYTF. For the CDR3, the DNA is TGTGCCAGCTCCCTGGGGGGAGGGCTCAATGGCTACACCTTC. Together with reference TRBV5-6 and TRBJ1-2, the CDR3 gives the full variable domain: DAGVTQSPTHLIKTRGQQVTLRCSPKSGHDTVSWYQQALGQGPQFIFQYYEEEERQRGNFPDRFSGHQFPNYSSELNVNALLLGDSALYLCASSLGGGLNGYTFGSGTRLTVV.

V is TRBV28 and J is TRBJ1-4; D gene unclear. Germline V gene data show CDR1 as MDHEN and CDR2 as SYDVKM. Trimming took 8 bases from V and 8 from J, leaving 12 bases between them. CDR3 length equals 12 residues. In DNA, the CDR3 is TGTGCCAGCCTCCGCGCAGGAGAAAAACTGTTTTTT. It specifies CASLRAGEKLFF.

V is TRBV9 and J is TRBJ2-7, with TRBD1 matching 8 bases. V shed 3 bases, J shed 4 bases, and the junction held 3 bases outside the gene matches. The CDR3 spans 13 residues. The V gene's germline CDR1 is SGDLS and CDR2 YYNGEE. In DNA, the CDR3 is TGTGCCAGCAGCGAAGACAGGGGTTACGAGCAGTACTTC. Its translation: CASSEDRGYEQYF.